The clone carrying this TCR beta chain was observed many times. Its antigen is not known. This entry belongs to a study of CD8 T cells in ankylosing spondylitis. This CDR3 has 14 amino acids. The V end lost 5 bases, the J end lost 6 bases, and 16 bases lay between the germline ends. Findings of the study overall: Clones tied to disease were said to be significantly enriched in matched ankylosing spondylitis synovial fluid.

Construction of TCR beta libraries was performed using quantitative 5'-RACE with molecular barcodes. TCRdb reprocessed the 5' RACE reads with MiXCR, giving one entry per CDR3 protein. The sample includes around 340,000 distinct CDR3 sequences, roughly 14% of them seen just once. V gene TRBV12-3 or TRBV12-4 combines with J gene TRBJ1-1; tentative D call: TRBD1 (5 bases). The receptor's source is a male donor with ankylosing spondylitis or in good health (not recorded which). Material: blood, either unsorted or a sorted T cell fraction (not recorded which). The CDR3 DNA is TGTGCCAGCAGTCAACGATTAGGGGTCGCTGAAGCTTTCTTT. Its translation is CASSQRLGVAEAFF.